This T cell receptor (beta chain) was identified during a study of CD8 T cells in ankylosing spondylitis. Study-wide results and caveats: Some of these motif variants have turned up before, in reports on reactive arthritis synovial fluid and blood. Significant enrichment of disease-linked clones was reportedly seen in matched ankylosing spondylitis synovial fluid. Ankylosing spondylitis blood seemed to carry a telltale TCR beta motif made of several highly homologous variants.

In this sample, this clonotype turned up a few times. Its antigen is not known. The V and J ends lost 1 base and 5 bases respectively, with 5 bases between them. Germline assignment: CDR1 SGHDN and CDR2 FVKESK. The CDR3 has 12 amino acids. 5'-RACE, quantitative and with molecular barcodes, yielded the TCR beta libraries. TCRdb reprocessed the 5' RACE reads via MiXCR and lists one record per CDR3 protein. The sample contains about 210,000 distinct CDR3 sequences, 8% to 10% of which appear only once. Sequencing was done on a sample of blood, either unsorted or a sorted T cell fraction (not recorded which). The chain couples TRBV14 to TRBJ2-5; D unresolved. The receptor's source is a female donor with ankylosing spondylitis or in good health (not recorded which). CDR3 in DNA: TGTGCCAGCAGCCAAGGGCTGGAGACCCAGTACTTC. Protein sequence: CASSQGLETQYF.